This T cell receptor (beta chain) appears in the sequencing data of a study of long-term antiretroviral therapy in people with HIV. An immunoSEQ assay, version v3.0, was performed at survey level. Clones were sequenced by immunoSEQ multiplex PCR, and TCRdb holds only the in-frame ones, with some missing. The table has 7,000 to 9,500 clones, around 80% seen once. There were no participants with HIV treated outside the United States. Germline values: CDR1 MNHEY, CDR2 SVGAGI. The germline V and J ends were trimmed by 2 bases and 0 bases, with 5 bases remaining between them. The CDR3 consists of 15 residues.

The receptor's source is a man between 40 and 49 years old with HIV. The chain links TRBV6-5 to TRBJ1-6; D not certain. This sample comprised unsorted PBMCs, obtained 0.1 years after starting antiretroviral therapy. For the CDR3, the DNA is TGTGCCAGCAGTTACGAGGGCTCCTATAATTCACCCCTCCACTTT. Amino acid sequence: CASSYEGSYNSPLHF.